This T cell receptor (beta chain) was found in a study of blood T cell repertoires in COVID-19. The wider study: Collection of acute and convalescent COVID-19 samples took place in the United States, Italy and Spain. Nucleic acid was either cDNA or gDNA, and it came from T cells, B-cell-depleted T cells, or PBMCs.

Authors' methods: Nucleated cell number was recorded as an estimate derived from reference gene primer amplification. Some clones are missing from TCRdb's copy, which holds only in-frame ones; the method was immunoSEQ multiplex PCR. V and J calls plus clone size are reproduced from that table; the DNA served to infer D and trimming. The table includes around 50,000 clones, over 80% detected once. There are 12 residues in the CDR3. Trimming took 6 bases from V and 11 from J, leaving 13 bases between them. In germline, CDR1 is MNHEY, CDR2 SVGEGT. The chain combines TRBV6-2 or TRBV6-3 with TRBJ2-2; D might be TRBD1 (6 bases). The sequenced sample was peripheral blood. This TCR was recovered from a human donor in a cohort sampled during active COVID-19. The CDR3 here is CASSRNRDELFF. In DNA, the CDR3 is TGTGCCAGCAGCCGGAACAGGGATGAGCTGTTTTTT.